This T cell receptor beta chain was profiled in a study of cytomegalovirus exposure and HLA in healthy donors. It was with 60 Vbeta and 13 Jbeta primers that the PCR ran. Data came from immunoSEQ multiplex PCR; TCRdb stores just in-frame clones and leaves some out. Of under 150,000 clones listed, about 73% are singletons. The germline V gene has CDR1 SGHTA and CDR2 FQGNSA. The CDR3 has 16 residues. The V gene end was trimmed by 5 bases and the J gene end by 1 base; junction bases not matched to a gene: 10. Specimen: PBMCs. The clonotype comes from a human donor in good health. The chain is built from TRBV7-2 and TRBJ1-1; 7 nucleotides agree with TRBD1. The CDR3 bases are TGTGCCAGCAGCCAACAGACAGGGCTGTGGAACACTGAAGCTTTCTTT. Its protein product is CASSQQTGLWNTEAFF. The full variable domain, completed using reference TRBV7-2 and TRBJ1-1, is GAGVSQSPSNKVTEKGKDVELRCDPISGHTALYWYRQSLGQGLEFLIYFQGNSAPDKSGLPSDRFSAERTGGSVSTLTIQRTQQEDSAVYLCASSQQTGLWNTEAFFGQGTRLTVV.